This T cell receptor beta chain was sequenced for a study of T cell responses to AZD1222 COVID-19 vaccine (dated by TCRdb to about 2021). Background for the entire study: AZD1222 recipients whose second dose came at about 4 weeks and those whose second dose came at about 12 weeks were combined into one group, since spike-specific TCR depth and breadth did not differ between the two schedules. A total of 240 or so trial participants underwent TCR sequencing, of whom 207 had received two doses of AZD1222 and some 25 had received two doses of the MenACWY control vaccine. Trial participants were enrolled into age subgroups of 18-55, 56-69 and 70-plus years, which contained approximately 150, 28 and 58 TCR-sequenced participants, respectively. Points the paper makes about the study in general: Conclusions about previously exposed vaccinees are limited because only six or seven AZD1222 recipients were SARS-CoV-2 seropositive at baseline. The 56-69-year group was small, and its depth increase did not reach significance, likely because of low power. Nearly half of unique spike-specific TCRs reportedly recognized epitopes outside regions mutated in the B.1.351 and B.1.1.7 variants. The vaccine-associated CD4 TCRs covered the entire spike protein, and the dominant responses fell in regions 160-218 and 743-854. After two AZD1222 doses, both the breadth and the depth of spike-specific TCRs were significantly higher than at day 0 and than in MenACWY recipients. Participants were mostly white British, with more females than males. The authors suggested clonal diversity may have been underestimated. Because no day 14 peak-response samples were available, repertoires were characterized only after the peak T cell response.

The sample's time point, from its label and the paper: baseline before first vaccination. Vaccinee samples were obtained from the UK trials COV001 and COV002, which included a single-blind randomized controlled phase 2/3 trial of AZD1222 (ChAdOx1 nCoV-19) in healthy adults. For TCRbeta chain sequencing, PBMC samples were collected from trial participants at day 0 and at day 28 after the second dose. In the case of this clone: Its binding antigen is unknown. Nothing much larger sits one base from this clone, and base qualities are not available.

The CDR3 regions of human TCRbeta chains were analyzed by immunosequencing. Per the source publication's procedure: TCRs in the repertoires were compared against a reference library of SARS-CoV-2-specific TCRs that had been generated with the MIRA antigen-specificity platform. Breadth meant the fraction of unique TCRs that were SARS-CoV-2-associated, whereas depth meant the fraction of total T cells that were SARS-CoV-2-associated. Each spike-specific TCR was assigned to its reactive spike region and to a CD4 or CD8 class using the MIRA data. Log10-transformed breadth and depth values were compared by one-way ANOVA with Sidak's multiple comparisons tests. TCRdb holds this immuneACCESS table with in-frame rearrangements only. Some clones are missing; in checked studies, unresolved V genes explain under half, and the rest has no known cause. That table gives V, J and clone size, and the DNA gave D and trimming. The sample includes 75,000 to 100,000 clones, with under 90% observed a single time. The ten largest make up 2% to 3% of the sample.

The CDR3 contains 14 residues, cysteine and phenylalanine counted. The read is trimmed to its CDR3 DNA, 42 bases read in frame from base 1. Trimming at the junction amounts to 5 bases on V and 5 bases on J, and the germline ends lie 15 bases apart. Per the germline V gene (reference sequence), SEHNR is the CDR1 and FQNEAQ is the CDR2. The sequence was collected from an adult in good health. The chain links TRBV7-9 with TRBJ2-5, and perhaps TRBD1 as D gene, on 6 matching bases. The material sequenced was peripheral blood, taken on day 0 of AZD1222 vaccination. The CDR3: CASSHLQGPETQYF. The nucleotides are TGTGCCAGCAGCCATCTACAGGGCCCCGAGACCCAGTACTTC.